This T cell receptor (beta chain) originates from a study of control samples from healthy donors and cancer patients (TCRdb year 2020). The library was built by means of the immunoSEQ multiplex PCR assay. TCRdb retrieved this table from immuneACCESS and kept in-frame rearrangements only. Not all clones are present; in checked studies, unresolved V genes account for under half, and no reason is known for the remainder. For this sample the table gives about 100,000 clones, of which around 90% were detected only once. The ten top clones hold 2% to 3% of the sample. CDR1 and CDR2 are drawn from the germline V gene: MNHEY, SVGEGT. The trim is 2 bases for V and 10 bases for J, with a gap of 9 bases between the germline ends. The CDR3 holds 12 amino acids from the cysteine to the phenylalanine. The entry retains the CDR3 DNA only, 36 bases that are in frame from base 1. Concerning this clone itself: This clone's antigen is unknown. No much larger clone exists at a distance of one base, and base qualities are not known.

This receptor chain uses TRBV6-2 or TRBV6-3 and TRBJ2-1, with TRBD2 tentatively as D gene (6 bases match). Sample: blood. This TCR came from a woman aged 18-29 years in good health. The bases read TGTGCCAGCAGTTACGGGGCGGGGGAGCAGTTCTTC. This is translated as CASSYGAGEQFF.